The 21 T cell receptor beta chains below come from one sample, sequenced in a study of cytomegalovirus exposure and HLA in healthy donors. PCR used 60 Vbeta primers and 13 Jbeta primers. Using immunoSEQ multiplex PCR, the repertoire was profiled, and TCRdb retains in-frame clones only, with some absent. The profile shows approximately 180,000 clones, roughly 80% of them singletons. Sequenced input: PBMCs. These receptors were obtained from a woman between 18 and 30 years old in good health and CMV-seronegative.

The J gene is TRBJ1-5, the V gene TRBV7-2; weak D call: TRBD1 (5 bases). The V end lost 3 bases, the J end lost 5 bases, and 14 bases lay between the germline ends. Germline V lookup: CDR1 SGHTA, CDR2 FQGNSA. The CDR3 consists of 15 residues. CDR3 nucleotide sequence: TGTGCCAGCAGCTTGCGGCAGGGAGGGGATCAGCCCCAGCATTTT. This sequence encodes CASSLRQGGDQPQHF.

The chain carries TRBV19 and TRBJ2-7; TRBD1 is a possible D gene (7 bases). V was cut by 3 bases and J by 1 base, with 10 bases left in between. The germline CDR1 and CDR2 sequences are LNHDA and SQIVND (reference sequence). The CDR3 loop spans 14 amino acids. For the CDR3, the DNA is TGTGCCAGTAGTATGCAGGGGGGTTCCTACGAGCAGTACTTC. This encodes CASSMQGGSYEQYF.

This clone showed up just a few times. CDR3 protein: CASSFSGGSNQPQHF. The DNA of the CDR3 is TGTGCCAGCAGTTTTTCGGGGGGAAGCAATCAGCCCCAGCATTTT. The chain recombines TRBV28 with TRBJ1-5; TRBD1 might be the D (5 bases). Germline-derived CDR1 and CDR2 are MDHEN and SYDVKM. V was pared by 3 bases and J by 1 base, with 10 bases between. This CDR3 is built from 15 residues.

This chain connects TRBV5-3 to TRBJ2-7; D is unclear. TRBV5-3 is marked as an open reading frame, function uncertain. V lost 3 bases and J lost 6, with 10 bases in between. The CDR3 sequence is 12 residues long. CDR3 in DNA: TGTGCCAGAAGCTGGAGAGGTAGCGAGCAGTACGTC. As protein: CARSWRGSEQYV.

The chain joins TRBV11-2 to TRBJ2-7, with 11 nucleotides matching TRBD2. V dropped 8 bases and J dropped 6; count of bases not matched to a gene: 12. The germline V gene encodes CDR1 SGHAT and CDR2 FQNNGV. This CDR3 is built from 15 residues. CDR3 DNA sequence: TGTGCCAGCCAGCAGCTTACTAGCGGGAGAATCGAGCAGTACTTC. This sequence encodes CASQQLTSGRIEQYF. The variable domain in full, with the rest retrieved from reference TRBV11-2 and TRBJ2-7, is EAGVAQSPRYKIIEKRQSVAFWCNPISGHATLYWYQQILGQGPKLLIQFQNNGVVDDSQLPKDRFSAERLKGVDSTLKIQPAKLEDSAVYLCASQQLTSGRIEQYFGPGTRLTVT.

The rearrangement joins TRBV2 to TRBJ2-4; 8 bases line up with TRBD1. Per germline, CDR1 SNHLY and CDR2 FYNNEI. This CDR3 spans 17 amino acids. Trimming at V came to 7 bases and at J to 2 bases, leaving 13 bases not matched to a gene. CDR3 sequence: CASTSRTRTGTKNIQYF. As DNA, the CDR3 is TGTGCCAGCACTAGCCGGACGCGGACAGGGACCAAAAACATTCAGTACTTC.

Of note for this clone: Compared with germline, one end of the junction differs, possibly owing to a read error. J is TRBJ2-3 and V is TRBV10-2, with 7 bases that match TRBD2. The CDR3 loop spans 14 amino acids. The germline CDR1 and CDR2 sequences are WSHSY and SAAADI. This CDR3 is CASSLTSRTDTRYF. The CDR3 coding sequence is TGCGCCAGCAGTTTGACTAGCCGCACAGATACGCGGTATTTT.

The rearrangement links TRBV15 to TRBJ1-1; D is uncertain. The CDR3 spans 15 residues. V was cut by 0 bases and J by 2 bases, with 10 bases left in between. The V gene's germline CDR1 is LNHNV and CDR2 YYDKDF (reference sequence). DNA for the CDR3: TGTGCCACCAGCAGAGAAACCGCGAGCAACACTGAAGCTTTCTTT. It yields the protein CATSRETASNTEAFF.

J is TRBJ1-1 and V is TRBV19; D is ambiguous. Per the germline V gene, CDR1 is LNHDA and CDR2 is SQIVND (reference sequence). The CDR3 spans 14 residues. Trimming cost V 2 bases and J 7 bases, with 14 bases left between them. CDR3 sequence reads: CASSIQALTGEAFF. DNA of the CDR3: TGTGCCAGTAGTATACAAGCCCTAACGGGTGAAGCTTTCTTT.

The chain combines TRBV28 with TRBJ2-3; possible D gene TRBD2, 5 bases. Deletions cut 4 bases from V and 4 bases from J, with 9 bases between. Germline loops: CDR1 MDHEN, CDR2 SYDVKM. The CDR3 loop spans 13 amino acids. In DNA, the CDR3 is TGTGCCAGCAGTTGGACTGTTTCAGATACGCAGTATTTT. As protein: CASSWTVSDTQYF.

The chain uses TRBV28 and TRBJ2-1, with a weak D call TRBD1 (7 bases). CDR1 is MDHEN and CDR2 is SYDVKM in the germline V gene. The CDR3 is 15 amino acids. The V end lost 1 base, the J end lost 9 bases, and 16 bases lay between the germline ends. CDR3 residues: CASSLLRDRGFEQFF. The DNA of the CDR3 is TGTGCCAGCAGTTTATTGCGGGACAGAGGGTTTGAGCAGTTCTTC.

DNA for the CDR3: TGTGCCAGCAGCTTGAGGCAGGGGAATGAAGCTTTCTTT. Amino acid sequence: CASSLRQGNEAFF. J is TRBJ1-1 and V is TRBV5-8, with D maybe TRBD1 (6 bases). The CDR3 extends over 13 amino acids. Trimming removed 1 base at V and 7 bases at J, with 11 bases between. Germline V gene sequence: CDR1 SGHTS, CDR2 YDEGEE.

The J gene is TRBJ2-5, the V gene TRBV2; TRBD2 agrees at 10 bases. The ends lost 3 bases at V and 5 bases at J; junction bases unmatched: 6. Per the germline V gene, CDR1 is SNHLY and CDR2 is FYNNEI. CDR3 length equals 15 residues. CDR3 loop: CASSEAAGGPETQYF. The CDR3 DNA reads TGTGCCAGCAGTGAGGCAGCGGGAGGGCCGGAGACCCAGTACTTC.

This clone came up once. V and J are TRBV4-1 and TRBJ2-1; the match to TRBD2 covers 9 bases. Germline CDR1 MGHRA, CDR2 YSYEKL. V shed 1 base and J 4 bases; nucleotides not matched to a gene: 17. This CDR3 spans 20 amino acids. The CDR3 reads CASSQGPFGSIAGEYNEQFF. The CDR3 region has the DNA TGCGCCAGCAGCCAAGGACCCTTCGGGAGTATAGCGGGAGAGTACAATGAGCAGTTCTTC.

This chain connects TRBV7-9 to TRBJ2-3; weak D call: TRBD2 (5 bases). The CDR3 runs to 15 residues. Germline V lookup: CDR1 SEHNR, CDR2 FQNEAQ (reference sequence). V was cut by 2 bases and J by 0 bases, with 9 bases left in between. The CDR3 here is CASSLSSGSTDTQYF. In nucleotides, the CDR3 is TGTGCCAGCAGCTTATCCTCGGGGAGCACAGATACGCAGTATTTT.

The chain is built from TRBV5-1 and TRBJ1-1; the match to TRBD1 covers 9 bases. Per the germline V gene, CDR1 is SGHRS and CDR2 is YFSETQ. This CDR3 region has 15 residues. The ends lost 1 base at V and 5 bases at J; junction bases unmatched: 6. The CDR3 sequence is CASSLTTDRGTEAFF. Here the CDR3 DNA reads TGCGCCAGCAGCTTGACAACCGACAGGGGGACTGAAGCTTTCTTT. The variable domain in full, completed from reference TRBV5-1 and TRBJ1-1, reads KAGVTQTPRYLIKTRGQQVTLSCSPISGHRSVSWYQQTPGQGLQFLFEYFSETQRNKGNFPGRFSGRQFSNSRSEMNVSTLELGDSALYLCASSLTTDRGTEAFFGQGTRLTVV.

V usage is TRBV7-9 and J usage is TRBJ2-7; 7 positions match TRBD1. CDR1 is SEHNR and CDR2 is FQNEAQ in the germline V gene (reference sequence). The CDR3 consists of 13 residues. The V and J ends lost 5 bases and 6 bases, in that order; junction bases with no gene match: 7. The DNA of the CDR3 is TGTGCCAGCAGCGACAGGGATCCCTGCGAGCAGTACGTC. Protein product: CASSDRDPCEQYV.

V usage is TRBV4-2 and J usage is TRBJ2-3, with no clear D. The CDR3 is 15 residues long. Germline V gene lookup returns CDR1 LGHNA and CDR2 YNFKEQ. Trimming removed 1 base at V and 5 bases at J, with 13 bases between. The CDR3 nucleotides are TGTGCCAGCAGCCAAGCGGGTCCTGGCGAAGATACGCAGTATTTT. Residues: CASSQAGPGEDTQYF.

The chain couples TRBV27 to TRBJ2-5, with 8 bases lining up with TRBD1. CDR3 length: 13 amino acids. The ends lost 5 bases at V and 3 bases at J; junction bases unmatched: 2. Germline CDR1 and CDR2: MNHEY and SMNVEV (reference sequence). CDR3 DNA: TGTGCCAGCAGTATGGACAGGGAAGAGACCCAGTACTTC. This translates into CASSMDREETQYF.

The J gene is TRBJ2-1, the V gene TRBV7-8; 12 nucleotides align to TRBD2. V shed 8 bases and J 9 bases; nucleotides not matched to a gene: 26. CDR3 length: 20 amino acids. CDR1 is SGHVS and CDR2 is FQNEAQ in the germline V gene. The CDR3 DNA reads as TGTGCCAGCTCTCCATTTGGGGCCCACGTACTAGCGGGAGGCCCGGGTGAGCAGTTCTTC. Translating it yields CASSPFGAHVLAGGPGEQFF.

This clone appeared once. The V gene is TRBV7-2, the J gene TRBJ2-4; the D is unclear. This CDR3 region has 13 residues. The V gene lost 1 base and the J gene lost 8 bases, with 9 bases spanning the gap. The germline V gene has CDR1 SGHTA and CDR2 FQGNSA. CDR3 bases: TGTGCCAGCAGCTTAGAATTACGGGACATTCAGTACTTC. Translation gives CASSLELRDIQYF. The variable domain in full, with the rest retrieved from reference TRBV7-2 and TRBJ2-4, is GAGVSQSPSNKVTEKGKDVELRCDPISGHTALYWYRQSLGQGLEFLIYFQGNSAPDKSGLPSDRFSAERTGGSVSTLTIQRTQQEDSAVYLCASSLELRDIQYFGAGTRLSVL.